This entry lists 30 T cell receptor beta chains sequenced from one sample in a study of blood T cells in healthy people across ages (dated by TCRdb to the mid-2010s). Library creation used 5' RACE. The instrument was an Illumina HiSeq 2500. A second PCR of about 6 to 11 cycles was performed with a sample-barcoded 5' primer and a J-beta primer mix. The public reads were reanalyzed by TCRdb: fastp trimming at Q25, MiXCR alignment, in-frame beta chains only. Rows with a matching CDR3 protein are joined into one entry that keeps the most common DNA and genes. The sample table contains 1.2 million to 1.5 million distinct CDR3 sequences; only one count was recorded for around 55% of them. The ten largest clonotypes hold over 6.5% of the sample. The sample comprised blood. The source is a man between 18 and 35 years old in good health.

The CDR3 sequence is CASSFIVGQGNSPLHF. The CDR3 nucleotides read TGTGCCAGCAGTTTTATCGTGGGGCAAGGAAATTCACCCCTCCACTTT. V is TRBV6-5 and J is TRBJ1-6, with D possibly being TRBD1 (5 bases). The CDR3 runs 16 residues. Germline V CDR1 and CDR2: MNHEY, SVGAGI. V was cut by 4 bases and J by 7 bases, with 17 bases left in between.

The CDR3 sequence is CASSRRDQIDEQFF. CDR3 coding DNA: TGCGCCAGCAGCCGCCGGGACCAGATCGATGAGCAGTTCTTC. The V call is TRBV5-1, the J call TRBJ2-1; D possibly uses TRBD1 or TRBD2 (5 bases each). CDR1 is SGHRS, CDR2 YFSETQ, per germline. The CDR3 is 14 amino acids. Trimming pared 4 bases from V and 8 bases from J, leaving 16 bases between.

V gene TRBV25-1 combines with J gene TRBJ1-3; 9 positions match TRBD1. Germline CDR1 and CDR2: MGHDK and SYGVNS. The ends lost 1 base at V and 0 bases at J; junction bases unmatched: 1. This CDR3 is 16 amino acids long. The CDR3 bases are TGTGCCAGCAGTGAATGGGGACAGGGCTCTGGAAACACCATATATTTT. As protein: CASSEWGQGSGNTIYF.

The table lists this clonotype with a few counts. The CDR3 sequence is CSVWKNYGYTF. As DNA, the CDR3 is TGCAGCGTTTGGAAGAATTATGGCTACACCTTC. V gene TRBV29-1 combines with J gene TRBJ1-2; D unresolved. This CDR3 contains 11 residues. Germline loops: CDR1 SQVTM, CDR2 ANQGSEA. V was pared by 5 bases and J by 5 bases, with 9 bases between.

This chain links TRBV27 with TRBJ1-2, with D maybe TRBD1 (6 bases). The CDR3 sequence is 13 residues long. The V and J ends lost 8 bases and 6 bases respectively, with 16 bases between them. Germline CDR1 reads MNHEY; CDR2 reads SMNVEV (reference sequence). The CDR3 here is CASSKGGENGYTF. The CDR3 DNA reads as TGTGCCAGCTCAAAAGGGGGGGAGAATGGCTACACCTTC.

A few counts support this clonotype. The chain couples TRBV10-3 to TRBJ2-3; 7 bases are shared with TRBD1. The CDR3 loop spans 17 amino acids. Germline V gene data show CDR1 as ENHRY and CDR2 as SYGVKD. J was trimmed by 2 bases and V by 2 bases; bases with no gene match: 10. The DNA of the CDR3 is TGTGCCATCAGTGAGCCGCCGGGACAGCTAAACACAGATACGCAGTATTTT. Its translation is CAISEPPGQLNTDTQYF.

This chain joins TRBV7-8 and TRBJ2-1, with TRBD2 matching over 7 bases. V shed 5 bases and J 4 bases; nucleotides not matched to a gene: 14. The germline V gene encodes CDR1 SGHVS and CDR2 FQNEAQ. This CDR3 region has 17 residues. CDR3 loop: CASSTRGGRADYNEQFF. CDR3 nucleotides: TGTGCCAGCAGCACGCGCGGGGGTCGAGCAGATTACAATGAGCAGTTCTTC.

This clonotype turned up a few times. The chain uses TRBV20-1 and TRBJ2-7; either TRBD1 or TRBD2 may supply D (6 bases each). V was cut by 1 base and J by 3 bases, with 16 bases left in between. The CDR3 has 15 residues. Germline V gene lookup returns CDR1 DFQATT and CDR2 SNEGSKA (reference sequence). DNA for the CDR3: TGCAGTGCTAGAGGGGGGGCCATATCTCACTACGAGCAGTACTTC. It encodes CSARGGAISHYEQYF.

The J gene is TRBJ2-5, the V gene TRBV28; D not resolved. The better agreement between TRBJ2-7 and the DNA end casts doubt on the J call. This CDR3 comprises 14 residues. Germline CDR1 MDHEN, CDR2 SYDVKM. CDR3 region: CASSFTGFQNEQYF. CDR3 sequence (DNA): TGTGCCAGCAGTTTTACCGGGTTCCAGAACGAGCAGTACTTC.

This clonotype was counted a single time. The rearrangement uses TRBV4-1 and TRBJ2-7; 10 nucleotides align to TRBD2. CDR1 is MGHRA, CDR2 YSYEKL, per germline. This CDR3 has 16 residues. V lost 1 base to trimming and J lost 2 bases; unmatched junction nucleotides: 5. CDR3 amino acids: CASSQGLAGSAYEQYF. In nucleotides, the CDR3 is TGCGCCAGCAGCCAAGGACTAGCGGGCTCAGCCTACGAGCAGTACTTC.

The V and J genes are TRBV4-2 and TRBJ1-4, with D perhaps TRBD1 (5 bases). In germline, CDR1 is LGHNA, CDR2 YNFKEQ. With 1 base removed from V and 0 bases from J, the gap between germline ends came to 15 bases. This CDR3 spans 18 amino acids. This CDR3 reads CASSQVGQRRATNEKLFF. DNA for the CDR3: TGTGCCAGCAGCCAAGTCGGACAAAGAAGGGCAACTAATGAAAAACTGTTTTTT.

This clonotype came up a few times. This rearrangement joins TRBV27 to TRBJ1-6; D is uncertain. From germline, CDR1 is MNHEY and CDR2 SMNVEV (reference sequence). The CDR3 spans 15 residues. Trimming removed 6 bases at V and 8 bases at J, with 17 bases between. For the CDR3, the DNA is TGTGCCAGCAGAATAGCGGGGTTTATGGATTCACCCCTCCACTTT. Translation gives CASRIAGFMDSPLHF.

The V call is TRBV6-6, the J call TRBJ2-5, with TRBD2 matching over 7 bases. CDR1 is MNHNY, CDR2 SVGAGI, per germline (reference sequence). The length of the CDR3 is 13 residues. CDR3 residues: CASRGVNQETQYF. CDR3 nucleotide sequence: TGTGCAAGTCGGGGGGTAAATCAAGAGACCCAGTACTTC.

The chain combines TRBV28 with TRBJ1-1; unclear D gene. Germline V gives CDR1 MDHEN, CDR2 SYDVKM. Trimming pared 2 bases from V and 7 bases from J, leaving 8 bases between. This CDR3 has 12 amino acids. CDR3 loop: CASSLRRFEAFF. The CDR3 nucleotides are TGTGCCAGCAGTTTAAGGAGGTTTGAAGCTTTCTTT.

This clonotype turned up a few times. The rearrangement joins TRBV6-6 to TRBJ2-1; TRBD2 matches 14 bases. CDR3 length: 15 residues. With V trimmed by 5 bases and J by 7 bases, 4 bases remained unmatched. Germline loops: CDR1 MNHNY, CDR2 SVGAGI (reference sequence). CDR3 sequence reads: CASSAGLAGVNEQFF. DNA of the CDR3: TGTGCCAGCAGTGCGGGACTAGCGGGAGTAAATGAGCAGTTCTTC.

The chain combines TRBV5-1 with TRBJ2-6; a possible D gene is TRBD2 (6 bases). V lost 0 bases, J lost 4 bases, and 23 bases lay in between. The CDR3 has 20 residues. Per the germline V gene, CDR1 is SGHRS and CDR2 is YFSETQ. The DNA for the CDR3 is TGCGCCAGCAGCTTGGTTCCAATAGCGGAGATTGGTTCCGGGGCCAACGTCCTGACTTTC. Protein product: CASSLVPIAEIGSGANVLTF.

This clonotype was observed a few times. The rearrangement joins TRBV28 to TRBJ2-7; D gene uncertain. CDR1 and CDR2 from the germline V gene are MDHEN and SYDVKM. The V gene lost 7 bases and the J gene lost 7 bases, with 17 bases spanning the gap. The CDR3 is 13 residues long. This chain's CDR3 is CASIGTTVREQYF. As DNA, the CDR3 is TGTGCCAGCATAGGCACCACAGTGCGGGAGCAGTACTTC.

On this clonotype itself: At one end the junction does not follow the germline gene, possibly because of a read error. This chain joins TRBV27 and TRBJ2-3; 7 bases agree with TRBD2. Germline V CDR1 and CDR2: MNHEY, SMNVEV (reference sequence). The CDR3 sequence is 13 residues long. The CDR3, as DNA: TGTGCCCGCAGCCTAGCGGGCACAGATACGCAGTATTTT. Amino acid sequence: CARSLAGTDTQYF.

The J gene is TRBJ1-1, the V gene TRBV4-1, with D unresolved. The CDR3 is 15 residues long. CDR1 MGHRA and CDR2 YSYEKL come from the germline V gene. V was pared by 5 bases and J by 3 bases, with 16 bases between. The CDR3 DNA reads TGCGCCAGCAGCACTGGGGAGGGTTCGTACACTGAAGCTTTCTTT. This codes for CASSTGEGSYTEAFF.

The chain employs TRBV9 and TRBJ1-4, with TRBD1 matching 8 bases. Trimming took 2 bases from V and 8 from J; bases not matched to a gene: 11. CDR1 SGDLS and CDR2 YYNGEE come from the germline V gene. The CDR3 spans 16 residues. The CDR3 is CASSVSPGTGSEKLFF. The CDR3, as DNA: TGTGCCAGCAGCGTCTCCCCCGGGACAGGCTCCGAAAAACTGTTTTTT. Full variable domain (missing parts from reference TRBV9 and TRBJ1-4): DSGVTQTPKHLITATGQRVTLRCSPRSGDLSVYWYQQSLDQGLQFLIQYYNGEERAKGNILERFSAQQFPDLHSELNLSSLELGDSALYFCASSVSPGTGSEKLFFGSGTQLSVL.

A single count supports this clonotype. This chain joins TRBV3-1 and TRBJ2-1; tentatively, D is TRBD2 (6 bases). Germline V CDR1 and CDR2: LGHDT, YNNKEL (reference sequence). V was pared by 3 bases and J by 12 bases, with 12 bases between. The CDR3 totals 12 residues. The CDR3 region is CASSQTGTRQFF. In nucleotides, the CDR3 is TGTGCCAGCAGCCAGACCGGGACTCGGCAGTTCTTC.

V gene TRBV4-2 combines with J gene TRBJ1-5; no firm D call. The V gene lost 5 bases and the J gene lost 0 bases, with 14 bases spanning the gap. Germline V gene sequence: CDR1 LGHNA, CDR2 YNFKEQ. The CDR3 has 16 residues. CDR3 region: CASSLARAPSNQPQHF. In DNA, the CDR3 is TGTGCCAGCAGCTTAGCGCGGGCGCCTAGCAATCAGCCCCAGCATTTT.

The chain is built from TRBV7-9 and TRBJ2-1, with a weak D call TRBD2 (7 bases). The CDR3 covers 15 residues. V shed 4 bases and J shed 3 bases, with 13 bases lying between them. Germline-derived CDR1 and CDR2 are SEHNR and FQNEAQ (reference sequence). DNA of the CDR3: TGTGCCAGCAGCTCGCGGGGGCGATACTACAATGAGCAGTTCTTC. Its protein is CASSSRGRYYNEQFF.

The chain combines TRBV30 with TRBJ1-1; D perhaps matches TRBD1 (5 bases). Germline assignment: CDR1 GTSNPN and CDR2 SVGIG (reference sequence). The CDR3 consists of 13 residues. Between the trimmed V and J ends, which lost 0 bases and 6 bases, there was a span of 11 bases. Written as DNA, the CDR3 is TGTGCCTGGAGTGTAGGGGAAGGAGCTGAAGCTTTCTTT. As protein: CAWSVGEGAEAFF. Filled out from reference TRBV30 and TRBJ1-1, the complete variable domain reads SQTIHQWPATLVQPVGSPLSLECTVEGTSNPNLYWYRQAAGRGLQLLFYSVGIGQISSEVPQNLSASRPQDRQFILSSKKLLLSDSGFYLCAWSVGEGAEAFFGQGTRLTVV.

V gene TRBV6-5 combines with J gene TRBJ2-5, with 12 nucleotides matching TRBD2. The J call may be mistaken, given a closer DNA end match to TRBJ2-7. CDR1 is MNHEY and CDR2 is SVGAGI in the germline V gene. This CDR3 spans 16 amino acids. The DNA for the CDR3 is TGTGCCAGCAGTTACTCGACCGGGACTAGCGGGTTCGAGCAGTACTTC. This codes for CASSYSTGTSGFEQYF.

Here the CDR3 DNA reads TGTGCCAGCAGTCCCGGGAGGGGGCGTGCCGGGGAGCTGTTTTTT. Translation gives CASSPGRGRAGELFF. The V gene is TRBV2, the J gene TRBJ2-2, with a weak D call TRBD2 (8 bases). This CDR3 spans 15 amino acids. With 5 bases removed from V and 6 bases from J, the gap between germline ends came to 16 bases. Germline V gene sequence: CDR1 SNHLY, CDR2 FYNNEI.

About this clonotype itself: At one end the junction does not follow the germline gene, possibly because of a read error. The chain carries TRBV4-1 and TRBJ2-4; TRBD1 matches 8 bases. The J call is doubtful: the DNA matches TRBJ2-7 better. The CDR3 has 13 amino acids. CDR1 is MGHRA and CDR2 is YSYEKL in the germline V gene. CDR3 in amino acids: CDSSQTGANEQYF. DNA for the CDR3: TGCGACAGCAGCCAGACAGGGGCGAACGAGCAGTACTTC.

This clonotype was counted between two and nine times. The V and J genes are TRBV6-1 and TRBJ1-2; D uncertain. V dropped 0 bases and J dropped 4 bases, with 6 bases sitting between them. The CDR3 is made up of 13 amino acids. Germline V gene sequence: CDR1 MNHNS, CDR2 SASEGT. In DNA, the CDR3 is TGTGCCAGCAGTGAAGCTTACTTCTATGGCTACACCTTC. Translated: CASSEAYFYGYTF.

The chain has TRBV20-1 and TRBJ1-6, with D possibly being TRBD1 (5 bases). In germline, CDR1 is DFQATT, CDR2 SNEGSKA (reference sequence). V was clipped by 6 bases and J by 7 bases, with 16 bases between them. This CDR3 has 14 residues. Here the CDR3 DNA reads TGCAGTGCCCGGGGGACTATTTCCAATTCACCCCTCCACTTT. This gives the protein CSARGTISNSPLHF.

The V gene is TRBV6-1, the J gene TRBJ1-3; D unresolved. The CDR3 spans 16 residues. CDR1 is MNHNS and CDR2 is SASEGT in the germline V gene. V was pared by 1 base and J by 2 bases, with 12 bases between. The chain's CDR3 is CASSEGVGPTGNTIYF. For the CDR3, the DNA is TGTGCCAGCAGTGAAGGGGTAGGCCCCACTGGAAACACCATATATTTT.